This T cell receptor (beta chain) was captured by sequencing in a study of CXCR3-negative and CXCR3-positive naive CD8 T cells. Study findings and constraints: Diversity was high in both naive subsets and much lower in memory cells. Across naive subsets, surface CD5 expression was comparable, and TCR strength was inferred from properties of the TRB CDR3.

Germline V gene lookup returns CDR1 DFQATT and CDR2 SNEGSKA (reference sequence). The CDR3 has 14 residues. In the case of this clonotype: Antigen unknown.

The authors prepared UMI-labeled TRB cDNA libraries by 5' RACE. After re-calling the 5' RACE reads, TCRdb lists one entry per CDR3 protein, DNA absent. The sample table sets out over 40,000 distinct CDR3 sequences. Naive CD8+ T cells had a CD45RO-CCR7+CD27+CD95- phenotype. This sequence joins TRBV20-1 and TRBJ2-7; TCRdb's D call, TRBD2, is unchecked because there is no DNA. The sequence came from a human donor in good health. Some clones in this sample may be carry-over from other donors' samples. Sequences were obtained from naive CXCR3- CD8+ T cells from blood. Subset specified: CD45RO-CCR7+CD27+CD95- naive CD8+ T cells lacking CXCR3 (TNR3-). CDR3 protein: CSARGLAGLYEQYF.